This T cell receptor beta chain was captured in a study of Ad26.COV2.S vaccination and SARS-CoV-2 variants. The table came from immunoSEQ multiplex PCR; TCRdb's copy has only in-frame clones and leaves some out. The sample has roughly 500,000 clones; 70% to 90% are singletons. Described treatment: roughly 19 received Ad26.COV2.S at low or high dose, single or two shots; 5 received placebo; per-sample allocation not given. Specimens were obtained on day 63 following the first vaccine or placebo injection. CDR3 length: 15 residues. V was pared by 3 bases and J by 7 bases, with 7 bases of the junction left unmatched. The germline V gene has CDR1 LGHNA and CDR2 YNFKEQ.

V usage is TRBV4-2 and J usage is TRBJ1-4; 8 nucleotides line up with TRBD1. The clonotype was recovered from a person between 18 and 65 years old who received the Ad26.COV2.S COVID-19 vaccine or a placebo. Here the sequenced sample was peripheral blood, taken in a trial of Ad26.COV2.S vaccine versus placebo. The chain's CDR3 is CASSQENRGGEKLFF. CDR3 DNA sequence: TGTGCCAGCAGCCAGGAGAACAGGGGGGGTGAAAAACTGTTTTTT.